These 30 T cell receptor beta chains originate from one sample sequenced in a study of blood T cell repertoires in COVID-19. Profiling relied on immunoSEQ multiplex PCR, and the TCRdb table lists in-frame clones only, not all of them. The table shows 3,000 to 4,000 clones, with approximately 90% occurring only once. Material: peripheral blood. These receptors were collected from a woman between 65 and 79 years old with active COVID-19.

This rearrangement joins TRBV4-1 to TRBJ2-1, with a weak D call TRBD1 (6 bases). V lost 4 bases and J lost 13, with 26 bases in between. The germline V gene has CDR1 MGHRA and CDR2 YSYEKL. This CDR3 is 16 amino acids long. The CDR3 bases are TGCGCCAGCAGCCTGCTTCGAGGGGGTCCTCCCACCTACCAGTTCTTC. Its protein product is CASSLLRGGPPTYQFF.

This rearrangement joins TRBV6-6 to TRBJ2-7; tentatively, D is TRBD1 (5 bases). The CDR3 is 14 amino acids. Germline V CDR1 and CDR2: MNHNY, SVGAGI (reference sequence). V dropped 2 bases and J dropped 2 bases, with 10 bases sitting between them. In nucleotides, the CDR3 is TGTGCCAGCAGTTACCCGACAGAAACCTACGAGCAGTACTTC. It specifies CASSYPTETYEQYF.

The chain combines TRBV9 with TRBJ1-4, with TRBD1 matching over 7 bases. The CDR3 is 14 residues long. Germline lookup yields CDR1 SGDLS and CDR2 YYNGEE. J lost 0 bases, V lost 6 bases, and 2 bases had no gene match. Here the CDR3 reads CASNRGTTNEKLFF. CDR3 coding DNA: TGTGCCAGCAACAGGGGAACAACTAATGAAAAACTGTTTTTT.

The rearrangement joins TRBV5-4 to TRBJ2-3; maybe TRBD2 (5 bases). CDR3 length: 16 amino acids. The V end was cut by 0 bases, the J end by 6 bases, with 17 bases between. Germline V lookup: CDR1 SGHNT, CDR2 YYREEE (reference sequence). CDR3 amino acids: CASSLDASLTGDTQYF. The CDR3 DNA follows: TGTGCCAGCAGCTTGGATGCCTCCCTGACGGGGGATACGCAGTATTTT. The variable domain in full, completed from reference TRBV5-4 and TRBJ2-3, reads ETGVTQSPTHLIKTRGQQVTLRCSSQSGHNTVSWYQQALGQGPQFIFQYYREEENGRGNFPPRFSGLQFPNYSSELNVNALELDDSALYLCASSLDASLTGDTQYFGPGTRLTVL.

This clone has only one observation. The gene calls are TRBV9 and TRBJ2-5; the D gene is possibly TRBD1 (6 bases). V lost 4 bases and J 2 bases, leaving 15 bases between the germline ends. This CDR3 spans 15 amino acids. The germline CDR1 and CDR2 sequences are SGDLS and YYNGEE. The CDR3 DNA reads TGTGCCAGCAGCTCCGGGACACTTGTTCAAGAGACCCAGTACTTC. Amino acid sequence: CASSSGTLVQETQYF. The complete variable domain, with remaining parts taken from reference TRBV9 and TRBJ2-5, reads DSGVTQTPKHLITATGQRVTLRCSPRSGDLSVYWYQQSLDQGLQFLIQYYNGEERAKGNILERFSAQQFPDLHSELNLSSLELGDSALYFCASSSGTLVQETQYFGPGTRLLVL.

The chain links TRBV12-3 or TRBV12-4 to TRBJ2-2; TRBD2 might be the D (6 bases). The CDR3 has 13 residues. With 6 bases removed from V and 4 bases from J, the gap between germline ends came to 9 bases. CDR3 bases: TGTGCCAGCAGCCCCGGGGGCACCGGGGAGCTGTTTTTT. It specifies CASSPGGTGELFF.

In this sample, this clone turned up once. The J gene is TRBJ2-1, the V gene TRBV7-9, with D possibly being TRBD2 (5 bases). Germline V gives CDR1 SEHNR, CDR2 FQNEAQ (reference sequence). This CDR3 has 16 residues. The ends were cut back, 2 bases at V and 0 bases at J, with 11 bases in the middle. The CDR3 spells CASSLFPSSSYNEQFF. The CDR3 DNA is TGTGCCAGCAGCTTATTCCCTAGCAGCTCCTACAATGAGCAGTTCTTC.

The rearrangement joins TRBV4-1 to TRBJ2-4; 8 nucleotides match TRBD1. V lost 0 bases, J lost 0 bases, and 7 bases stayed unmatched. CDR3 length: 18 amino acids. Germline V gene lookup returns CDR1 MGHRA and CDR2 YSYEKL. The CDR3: CASSQDFETGVAKNIQYF. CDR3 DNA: TGCGCCAGCAGCCAAGATTTTGAGACAGGGGTAGCCAAAAACATTCAGTACTTC.

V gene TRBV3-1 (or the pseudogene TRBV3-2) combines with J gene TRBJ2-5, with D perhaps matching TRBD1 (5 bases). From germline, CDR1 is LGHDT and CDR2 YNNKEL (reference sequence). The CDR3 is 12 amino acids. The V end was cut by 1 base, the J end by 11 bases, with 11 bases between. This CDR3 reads CASSQGSGHQYF. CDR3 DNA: TGTGCCAGCAGCCAAGGGTCAGGACATCAGTACTTC.

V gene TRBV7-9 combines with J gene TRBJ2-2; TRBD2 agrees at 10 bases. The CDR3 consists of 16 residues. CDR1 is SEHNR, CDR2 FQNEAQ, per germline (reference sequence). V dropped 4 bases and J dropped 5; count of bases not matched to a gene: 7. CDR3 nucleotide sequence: TGTGCCAGCAGCTCTCCTAGCGGGGGTTATACCGGGGAGCTGTTTTTT. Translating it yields CASSSPSGGYTGELFF.

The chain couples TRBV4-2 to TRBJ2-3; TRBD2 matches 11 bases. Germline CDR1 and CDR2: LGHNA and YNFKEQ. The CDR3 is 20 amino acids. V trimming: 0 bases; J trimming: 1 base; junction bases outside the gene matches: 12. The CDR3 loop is CASSQDRGLAGGVGTDTQYF. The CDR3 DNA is TGTGCCAGCAGCCAAGATAGAGGGCTAGCGGGGGGAGTAGGCACAGATACGCAGTATTTT.

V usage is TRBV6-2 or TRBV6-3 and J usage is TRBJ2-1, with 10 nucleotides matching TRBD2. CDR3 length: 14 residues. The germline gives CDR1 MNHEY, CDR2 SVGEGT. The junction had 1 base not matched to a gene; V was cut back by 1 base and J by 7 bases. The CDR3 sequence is CASSYLGLANEQFF. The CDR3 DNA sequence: TGTGCCAGCAGTTACTTGGGACTAGCGAATGAGCAGTTCTTC.

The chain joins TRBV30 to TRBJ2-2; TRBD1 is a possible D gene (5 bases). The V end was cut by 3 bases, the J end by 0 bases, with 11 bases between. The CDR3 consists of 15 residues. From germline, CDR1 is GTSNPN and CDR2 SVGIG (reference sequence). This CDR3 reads CAWRGWTTNTGELFF. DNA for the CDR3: TGTGCCTGGAGGGGGTGGACAACGAACACCGGGGAGCTGTTTTTT. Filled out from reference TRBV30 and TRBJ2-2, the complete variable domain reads SQTIHQWPATLVQPVGSPLSLECTVEGTSNPNLYWYRQAAGRGLQLLFYSVGIGQISSEVPQNLSASRPQDRQFILSSKKLLLSDSGFYLCAWRGWTTNTGELFFGEGSRLTVL.

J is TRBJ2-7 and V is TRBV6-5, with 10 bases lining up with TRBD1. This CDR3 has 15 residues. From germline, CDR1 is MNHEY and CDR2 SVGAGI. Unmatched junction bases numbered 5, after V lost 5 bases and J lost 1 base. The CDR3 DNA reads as TGTGCCAGCAGTAACCGGGACAGGGGATCCTACGAGCAGTACTTC. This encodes CASSNRDRGSYEQYF.

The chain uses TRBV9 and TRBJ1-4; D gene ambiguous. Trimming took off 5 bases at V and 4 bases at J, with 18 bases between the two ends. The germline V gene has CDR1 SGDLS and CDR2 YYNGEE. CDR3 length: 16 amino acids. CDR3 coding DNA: TGTGCCAGCAGACCCCCGGGAGAACGGTGTAATGAAAAACTGTTTTTT. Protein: CASRPPGERCNEKLFF.

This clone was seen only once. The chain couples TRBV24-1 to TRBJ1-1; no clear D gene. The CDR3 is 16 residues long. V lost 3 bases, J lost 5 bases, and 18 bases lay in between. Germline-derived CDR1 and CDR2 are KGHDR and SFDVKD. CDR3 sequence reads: CATSDIRRTGGTEAFF. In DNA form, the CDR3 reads TGTGCCACCAGTGATATAAGACGGACTGGTGGTACTGAAGCTTTCTTT.

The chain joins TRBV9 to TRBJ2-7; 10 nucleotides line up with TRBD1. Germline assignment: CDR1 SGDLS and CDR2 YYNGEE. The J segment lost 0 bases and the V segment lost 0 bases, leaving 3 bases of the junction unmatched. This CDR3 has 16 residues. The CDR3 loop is CASSVGGQGVSYEQYF. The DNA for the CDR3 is TGTGCCAGCAGCGTAGGAGGACAGGGGGTCTCCTACGAGCAGTACTTC.

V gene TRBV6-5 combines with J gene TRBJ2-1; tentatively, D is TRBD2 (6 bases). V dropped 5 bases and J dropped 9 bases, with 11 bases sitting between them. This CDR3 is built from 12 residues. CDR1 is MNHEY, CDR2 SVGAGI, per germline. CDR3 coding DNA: TGTGCCAGCAGTCCCCCCGGGGGTGAGCAGTTCTTC. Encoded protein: CASSPPGGEQFF.

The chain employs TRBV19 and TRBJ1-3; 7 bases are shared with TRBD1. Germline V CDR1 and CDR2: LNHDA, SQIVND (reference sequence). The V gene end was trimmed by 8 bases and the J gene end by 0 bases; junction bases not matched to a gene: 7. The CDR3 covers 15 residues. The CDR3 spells CASHRGIASGNTIYF. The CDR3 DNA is TGTGCCAGTCACAGGGGTATCGCCTCTGGAAACACCATATATTTT.

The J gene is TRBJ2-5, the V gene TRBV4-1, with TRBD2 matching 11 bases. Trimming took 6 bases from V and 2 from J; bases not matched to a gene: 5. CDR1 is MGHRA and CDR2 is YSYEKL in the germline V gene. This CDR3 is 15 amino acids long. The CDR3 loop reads CASSRLAGTQETQYF. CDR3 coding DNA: TGCGCCAGCAGTCGACTAGCGGGGACGCAAGAGACCCAGTACTTC.

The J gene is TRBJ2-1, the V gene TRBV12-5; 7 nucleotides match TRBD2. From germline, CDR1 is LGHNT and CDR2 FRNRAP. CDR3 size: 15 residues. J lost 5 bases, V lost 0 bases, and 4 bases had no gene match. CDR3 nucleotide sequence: TGTGCTAGTGGTTTGGTACTAGCGTGGGACAATGAGCAGTTCTTC. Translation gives CASGLVLAWDNEQFF.

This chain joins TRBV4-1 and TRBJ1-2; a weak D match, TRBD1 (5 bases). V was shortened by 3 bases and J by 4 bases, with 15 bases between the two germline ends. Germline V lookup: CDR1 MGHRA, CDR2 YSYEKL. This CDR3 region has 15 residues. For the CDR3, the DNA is TGCGCCAGCAGCCATTTCACCGGGGGATCCTATGGCTACACCTTC. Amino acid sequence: CASSHFTGGSYGYTF.

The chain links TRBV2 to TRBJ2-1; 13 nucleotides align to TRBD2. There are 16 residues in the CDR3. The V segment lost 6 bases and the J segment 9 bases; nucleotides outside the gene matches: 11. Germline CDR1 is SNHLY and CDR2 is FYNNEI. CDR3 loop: CASREKLAGGPGEQFF. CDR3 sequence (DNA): TGTGCCAGCAGGGAAAAACTAGCGGGGGGGCCGGGTGAGCAGTTCTTC.

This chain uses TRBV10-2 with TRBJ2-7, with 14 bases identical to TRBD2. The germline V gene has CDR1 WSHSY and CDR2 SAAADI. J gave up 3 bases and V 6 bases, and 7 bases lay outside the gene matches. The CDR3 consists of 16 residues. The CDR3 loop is CASRRTSGGSGYEQYF. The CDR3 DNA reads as TGCGCCAGCAGGAGGACTAGCGGGGGGTCCGGCTACGAGCAGTACTTC.

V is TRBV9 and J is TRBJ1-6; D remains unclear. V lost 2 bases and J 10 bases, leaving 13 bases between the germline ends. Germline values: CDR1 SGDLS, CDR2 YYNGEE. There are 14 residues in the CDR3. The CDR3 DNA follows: TGTGCCAGCAGCGTCGAGAGGTTTGGATCACCCCTCCACTTT. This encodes CASSVERFGSPLHF.

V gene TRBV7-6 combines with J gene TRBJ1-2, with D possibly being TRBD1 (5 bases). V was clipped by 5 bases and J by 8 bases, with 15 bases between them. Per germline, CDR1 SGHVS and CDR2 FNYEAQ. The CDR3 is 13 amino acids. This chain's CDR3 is CASSPGRRSGYTF. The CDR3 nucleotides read TGTGCCAGCAGCCCAGGGCGAAGAAGCGGCTACACCTTC.

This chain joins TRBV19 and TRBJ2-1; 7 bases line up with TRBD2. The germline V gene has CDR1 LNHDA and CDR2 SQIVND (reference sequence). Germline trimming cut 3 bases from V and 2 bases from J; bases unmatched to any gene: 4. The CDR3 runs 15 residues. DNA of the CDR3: TGTGCCAGTAGTATGTGGGAGGGGCCCTACAATGAGCAGTTCTTC. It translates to CASSMWEGPYNEQFF.

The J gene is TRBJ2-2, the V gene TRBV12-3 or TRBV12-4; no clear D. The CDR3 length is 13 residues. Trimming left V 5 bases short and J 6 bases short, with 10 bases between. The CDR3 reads CASSVPSPGELFF. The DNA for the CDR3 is TGTGCCAGCAGTGTGCCGAGCCCCGGGGAGCTGTTTTTT.

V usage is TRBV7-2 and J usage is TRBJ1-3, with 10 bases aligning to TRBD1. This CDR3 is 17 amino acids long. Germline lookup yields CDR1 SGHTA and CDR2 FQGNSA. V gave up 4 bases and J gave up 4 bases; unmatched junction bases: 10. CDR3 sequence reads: CASSSQARTGGGNTIYF. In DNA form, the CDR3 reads TGTGCCAGCAGCTCCCAAGCGCGGACAGGGGGAGGAAACACCATATATTTT. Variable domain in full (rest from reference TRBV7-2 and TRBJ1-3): GAGVSQSPSNKVTEKGKDVELRCDPISGHTALYWYRQSLGQGLEFLIYFQGNSAPDKSGLPSDRFSAERTGGSVSTLTIQRTQQEDSAVYLCASSSQARTGGGNTIYFGEGSWLTVV.

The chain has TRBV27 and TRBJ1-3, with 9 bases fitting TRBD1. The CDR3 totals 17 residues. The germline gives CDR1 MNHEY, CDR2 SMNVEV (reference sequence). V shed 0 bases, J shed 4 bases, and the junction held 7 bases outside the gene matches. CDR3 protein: CASSLSGTGSAGNTIYF. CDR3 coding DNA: TGTGCCAGCAGTTTATCCGGGACAGGGAGTGCCGGAAACACCATATATTTT.